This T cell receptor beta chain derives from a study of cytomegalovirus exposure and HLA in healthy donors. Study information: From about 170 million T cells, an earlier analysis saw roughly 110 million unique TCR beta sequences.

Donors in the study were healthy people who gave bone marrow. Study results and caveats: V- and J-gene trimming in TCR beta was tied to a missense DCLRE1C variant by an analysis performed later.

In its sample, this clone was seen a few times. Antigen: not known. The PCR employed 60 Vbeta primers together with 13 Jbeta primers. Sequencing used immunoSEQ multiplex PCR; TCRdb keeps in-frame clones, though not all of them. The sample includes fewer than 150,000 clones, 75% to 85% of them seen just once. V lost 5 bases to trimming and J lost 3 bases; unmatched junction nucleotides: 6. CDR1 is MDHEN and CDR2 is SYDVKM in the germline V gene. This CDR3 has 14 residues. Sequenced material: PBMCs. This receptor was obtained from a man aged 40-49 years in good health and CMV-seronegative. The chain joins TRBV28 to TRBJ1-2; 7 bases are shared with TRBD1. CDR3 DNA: TGTGCCAGCAGTACCCCCGGGACAGACTATGGCTACACCTTC. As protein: CASSTPGTDYGYTF.